This T cell receptor beta chain was identified during a study of T cells after yellow fever vaccination. V shed 6 bases, J shed 4 bases, and the junction held 14 bases outside the gene matches. Germline loops: CDR1 MNHEY, CDR2 SMNVEV (reference sequence). CDR3 length equals 17 residues. MiXCR, run by TCRdb on the 5' RACE reads, gives a single entry per CDR3 protein. The table lists just over 300,000 distinct CDR3 sequences, 3.6% of them singletons. The rearrangement uses TRBV27 and TRBJ2-5; 10 nucleotides align to TRBD2. The sample consisted of PBMCs, taken on the day of the yellow fever booster vaccination. The TCR was taken from a man between 18 and 29 years old who received the YFV17D yellow fever vaccine. This CDR3 reads CASRPNGAGGPRETQYF. CDR3 sequence (DNA): TGTGCCAGCAGGCCCAACGGAGCGGGGGGGCCAAGAGAGACCCAGTACTTC.